This passage covers 2 T cell receptor beta chains from one sample sequenced in a study of cytomegalovirus exposure and HLA in healthy donors. 13 Jbeta primers and 60 Vbeta primers were used for the PCR. Profiled with immunoSEQ multiplex PCR; TCRdb holds only in-frame clones, not every one. This table has roughly 110,000 clones, over 60% appearing once. The sample comprised PBMCs. Source of these receptors: a female donor in good health and CMV-seronegative.

This chain uses TRBV6-4 with TRBJ2-1; 8 bases are a match to TRBD2. Germline CDR1 reads MRHNA; CDR2 reads SNTAGT. The CDR3 has 14 amino acids. Trimming at V came to 5 bases and at J to 1 base, leaving 1 base not matched to a gene. The CDR3 spells CASSPGGSYNEQFF. CDR3 bases: TGTGCCAGCAGTCCGGGGGGGTCCTACAATGAGCAGTTCTTC.

The DNA of the CDR3 is TGTGCCAGCAGTTACTTGAGACAGGGGGAGGCTTTCTTT. It yields the protein CASSYLRQGEAFF. The chain employs TRBV6-5 and TRBJ1-1; 9 nucleotides align to TRBD1. Germline V lookup: CDR1 MNHEY, CDR2 SVGAGI. V dropped 1 base and J dropped 11; count of bases not matched to a gene: 5. The CDR3 sequence is 13 residues long.